The sequence of this T cell receptor beta chain was determined in a study of cytotoxic CD8 clonotypes in ibrutinib-treated CLL. As for the study in general: The cohort had 10 to 12 relapsed/refractory and approximately 14 treatment-naive patients, 17 IGHV unmutated.

Trimming took off 0 bases at V and 3 bases at J, with 1 base between the two ends. The CDR3 extends over 11 amino acids. Germline V gives CDR1 SGHNT, CDR2 YYREEE (reference sequence). Turning to this clone: Other DNA sequences of this sample code for an identical CDR3.

Using immunoSEQ multiplex PCR, the repertoire was profiled, and TCRdb retains in-frame clones only, with some absent. This table has 130,000 or so clones, 75% to 85% appearing once. The chain couples TRBV5-4 to TRBJ2-7; D remains ambiguous. This material consisted of PBMCs, taken after 12 months of ibrutinib treatment. The source of this sequence is a human donor with chronic lymphocytic leukemia. CDR3 protein: CASSLGYEQYF. The CDR3 DNA reads TGTGCCAGCAGCTTGGGCTACGAGCAGTACTTC. Supplemented by reference TRBV5-4 and TRBJ2-7, the full variable domain reads ETGVTQSPTHLIKTRGQQVTLRCSSQSGHNTVSWYQQALGQGPQFIFQYYREEENGRGNFPPRFSGLQFPNYSSELNVNALELDDSALYLCASSLGYEQYFGPGTRLTVT.